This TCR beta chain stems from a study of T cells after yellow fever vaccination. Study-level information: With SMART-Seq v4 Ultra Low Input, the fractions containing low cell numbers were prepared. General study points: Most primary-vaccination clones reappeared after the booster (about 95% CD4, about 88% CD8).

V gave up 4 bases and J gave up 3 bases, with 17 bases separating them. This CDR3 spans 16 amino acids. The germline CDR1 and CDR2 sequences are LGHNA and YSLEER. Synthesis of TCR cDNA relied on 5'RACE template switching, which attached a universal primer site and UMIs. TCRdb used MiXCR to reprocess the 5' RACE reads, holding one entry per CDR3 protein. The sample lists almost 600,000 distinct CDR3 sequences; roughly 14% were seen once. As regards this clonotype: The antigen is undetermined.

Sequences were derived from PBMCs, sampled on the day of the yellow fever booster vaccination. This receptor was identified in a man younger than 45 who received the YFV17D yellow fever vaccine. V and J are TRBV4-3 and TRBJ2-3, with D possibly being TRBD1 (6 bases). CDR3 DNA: TGCGCCAGCAGCCCAACAGGGTTAGGGAAGACAGATACGCAGTATTTT. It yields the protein CASSPTGLGKTDTQYF.